This T cell receptor (beta chain) was profiled in a study of OX40 agonist ivuxolimab in advanced cancers. Some background on the complete study: Ivuxolimab was an agonistic, fully human IgG2 monoclonal antibody directed against OX40 (CD134), a costimulatory receptor. Prior anti-PD-1, anti-PD-L1 or anti-CTLA-4 therapy was permitted, and checkpoint inhibitors had been received by roughly two fifths of dose-escalation patients. The point of sequencing TCRbeta in the periphery was to test whether ivuxolimab changed TCR sequence diversity and drove clonal T-cell expansion. In the dose-escalation cohort, 70% to 90% of patients were male, and the mean age was around 60 years with a range of roughly 20 to 85. The paper covers the monotherapy dose-escalation part of the phase I ivuxolimab trial, which included N ≈ 50 patients. Among the roughly 50 dose-escalation patients, around 20 had hepatocellular carcinoma, 15 or so melanoma, 9 renal cell carcinoma and 9 head and neck cancer. Partial responses occurred in three dose-escalation patients, of whom one had hepatocellular carcinoma and two had cutaneous melanoma. Intravenous ivuxolimab was administered to patients every 2 weeks at six dose levels: 0.01, 0.1, 0.3, 1.5, 3 and 10 mg/kg.

Patients with a history of autoimmune disease or receiving systemic immunosuppression were excluded from the trial. Peripheral blood for TCR sequencing was collected from all dose cohorts at baseline, on cycle 4 day 1, and on cycle 7 day 1. Samples were obtained from an open-label, multicenter, first-in-human phase I dose-escalation trial of ivuxolimab. Adults with locally advanced or metastatic melanoma, renal cell, hepatocellular, or head and neck squamous cell carcinoma were enrolled in the trial. CD4+ and CD8+ T cells were sorted separately from peripheral blood before TCR sequencing. Genomic DNA was isolated from the sorted cells so that the TCRbeta CDR3 region could be sequenced. TCRbeta CDR3 regions were sequenced using the immunoSEQ Assay. TCRdb retrieved this table from immuneACCESS and kept in-frame rearrangements only. Not all clones are present; in checked studies, unresolved V genes account for under half, and no reason is known for the remainder. Across this sample there are approximately 50,000 clones, with about 88% seen only once. The top ten hold 10% to 15% of the sample.

Germline trimming: 4 bases from V, 2 bases from J; junction bases outside gene matches: 5. Reading the germline V gene (reference sequence) gives CDR1 SGHNT and CDR2 YYREEE. The CDR3, cysteine through phenylalanine, is 15 amino acids long. The only DNA kept is the CDR3, 45 bases in frame from the first base. On this clone: Its recognized antigen is unknown. Per-base qualities were not stored, and no clone one base away is much larger.

Study-wide conclusions, independent of this receptor: In the 0.1-3.0 mg/kg groups, partial responders had among the lowest normalized peripheral clonal expansion, particularly in CD8+ T cells. After ivuxolimab, CD8+ T cells had more expanded clones than CD4+ T cells on average. Antigen specificity was not determined for the clonally expanded peripheral T cells. At doses from 0.1 to 3.0 mg/kg, clonal expansion was seen in both CD4+ and CD8+ blood T cells between baseline and week 6. Low levels of normalized T-cell clonal expansion were also seen in some patients who did not respond.

Recombination linked TRBV5-4 to TRBJ2-3; 9 junctional bases match TRBD2. The starting material was CD4+ or CD8+ T cells sorted from blood, obtained in a trial of the OX40 agonist ivuxolimab. The clonotype was recovered from an adult with an advanced solid tumor such as melanoma, head and neck, liver or kidney cancer. The DNA sequence reads TGTGCCAGCAGCGGGCGACTAGCGGCCACAGATACGCAGTATTTT. Its protein is CASSGRLAATDTQYF.